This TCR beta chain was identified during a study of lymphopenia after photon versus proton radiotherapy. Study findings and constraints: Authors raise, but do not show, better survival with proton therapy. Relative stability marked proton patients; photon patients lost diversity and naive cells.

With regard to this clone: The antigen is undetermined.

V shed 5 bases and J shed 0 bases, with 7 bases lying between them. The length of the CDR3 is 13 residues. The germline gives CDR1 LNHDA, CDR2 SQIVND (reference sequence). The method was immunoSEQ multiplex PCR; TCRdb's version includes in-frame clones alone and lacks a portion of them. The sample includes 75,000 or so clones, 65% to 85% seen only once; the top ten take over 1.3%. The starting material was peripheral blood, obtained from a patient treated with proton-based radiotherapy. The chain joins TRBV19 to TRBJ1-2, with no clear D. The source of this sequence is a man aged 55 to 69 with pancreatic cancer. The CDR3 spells CASSSRANYGYTF. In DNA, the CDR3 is TGTGCCAGTAGTTCCCGGGCTAACTATGGCTACACCTTC.